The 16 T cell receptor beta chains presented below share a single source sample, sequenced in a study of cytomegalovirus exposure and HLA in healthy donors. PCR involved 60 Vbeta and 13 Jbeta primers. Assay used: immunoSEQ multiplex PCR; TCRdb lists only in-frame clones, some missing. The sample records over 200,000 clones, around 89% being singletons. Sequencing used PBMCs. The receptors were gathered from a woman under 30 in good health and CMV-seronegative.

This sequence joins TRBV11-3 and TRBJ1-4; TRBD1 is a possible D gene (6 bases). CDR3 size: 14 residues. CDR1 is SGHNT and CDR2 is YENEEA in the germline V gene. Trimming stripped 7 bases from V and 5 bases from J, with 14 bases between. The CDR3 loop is CASTTGRGNEKLFF. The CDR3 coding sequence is TGTGCCAGCACTACAGGGAGAGGCAATGAAAAACTGTTTTTT.

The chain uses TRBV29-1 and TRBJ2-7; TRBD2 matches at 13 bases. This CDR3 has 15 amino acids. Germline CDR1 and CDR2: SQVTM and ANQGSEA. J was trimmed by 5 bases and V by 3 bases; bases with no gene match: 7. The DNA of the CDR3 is TGCAGCGTTGACGGACTAGCGGGAGTACGGGACGAGCAGTACTTC. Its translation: CSVDGLAGVRDEQYF.

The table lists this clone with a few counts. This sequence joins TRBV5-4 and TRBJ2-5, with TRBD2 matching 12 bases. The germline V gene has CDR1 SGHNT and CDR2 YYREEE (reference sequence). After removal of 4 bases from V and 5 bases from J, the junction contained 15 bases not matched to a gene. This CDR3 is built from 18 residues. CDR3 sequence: CASSTVDLAGGPRETQYF. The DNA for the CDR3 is TGTGCCAGCAGCACCGTCGATCTAGCGGGAGGGCCTCGGGAGACCCAGTACTTC.

The CDR3: CASNLLGVEQYF. The CDR3 bases are TGTGCCAGCAACCTTCTAGGGGTCGAGCAGTACTTC. The rearrangement uses TRBV5-8 and TRBJ2-7, with D perhaps TRBD1 (5 bases). The V gene lost 6 bases and the J gene lost 6 bases, with 13 bases spanning the gap. This CDR3 comprises 12 residues. Germline loops: CDR1 SGHTS, CDR2 YDEGEE.

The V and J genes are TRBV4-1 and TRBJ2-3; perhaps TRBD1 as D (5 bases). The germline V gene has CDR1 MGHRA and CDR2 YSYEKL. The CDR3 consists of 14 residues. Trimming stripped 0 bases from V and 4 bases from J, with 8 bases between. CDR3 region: CASSQEVRADTQYF. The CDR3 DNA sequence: TGCGCCAGCAGCCAAGAAGTCAGGGCAGATACGCAGTATTTT.

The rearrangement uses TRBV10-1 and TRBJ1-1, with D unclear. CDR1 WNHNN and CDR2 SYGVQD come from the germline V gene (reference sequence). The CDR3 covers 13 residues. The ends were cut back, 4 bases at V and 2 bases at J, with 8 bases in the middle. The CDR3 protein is CASSGDINTEAFF. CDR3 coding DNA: TGCGCCAGCAGTGGAGACATCAACACTGAAGCTTTCTTT.

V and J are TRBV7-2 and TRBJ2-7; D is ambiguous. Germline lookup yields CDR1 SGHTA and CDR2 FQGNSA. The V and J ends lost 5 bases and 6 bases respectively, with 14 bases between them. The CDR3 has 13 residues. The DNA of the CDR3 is TGTGCCAGCAGCACGAGATTGACTGGCGAGCAGTACTTC. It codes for CASSTRLTGEQYF.

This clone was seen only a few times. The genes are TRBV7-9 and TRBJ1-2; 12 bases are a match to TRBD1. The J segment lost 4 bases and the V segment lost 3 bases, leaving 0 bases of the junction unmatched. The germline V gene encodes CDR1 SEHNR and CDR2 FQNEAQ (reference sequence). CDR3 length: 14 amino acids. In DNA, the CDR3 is TGTGCCAGCAGCTTGGGACAGGGGGCCTATGGCTACACCTTC. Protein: CASSLGQGAYGYTF.

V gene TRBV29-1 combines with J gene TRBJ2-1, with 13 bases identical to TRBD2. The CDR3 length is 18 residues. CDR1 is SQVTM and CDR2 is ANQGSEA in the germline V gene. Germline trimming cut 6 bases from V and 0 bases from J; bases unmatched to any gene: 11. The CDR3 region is CSVLGTSGNTPSYNEQFF. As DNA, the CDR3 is TGCAGCGTCCTAGGGACTAGCGGGAACACCCCCTCCTACAATGAGCAGTTCTTC.

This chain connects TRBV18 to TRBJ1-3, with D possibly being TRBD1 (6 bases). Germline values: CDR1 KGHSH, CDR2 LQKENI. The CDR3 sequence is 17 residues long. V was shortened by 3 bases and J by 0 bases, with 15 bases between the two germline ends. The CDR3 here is CASSPRQGRYSGNTIYF. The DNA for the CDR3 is TGTGCCAGCTCACCCCGGCAGGGGAGATACTCTGGAAACACCATATATTTT.

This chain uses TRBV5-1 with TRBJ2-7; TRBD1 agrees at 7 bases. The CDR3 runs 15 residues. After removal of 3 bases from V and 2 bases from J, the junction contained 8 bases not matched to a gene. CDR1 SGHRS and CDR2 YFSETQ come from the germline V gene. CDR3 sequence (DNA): TGCGCCAGCAGCTCTAGAACAGGGGTAACCTACGAGCAGTACTTC. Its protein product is CASSSRTGVTYEQYF.

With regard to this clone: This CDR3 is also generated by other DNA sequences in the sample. The CDR3 is CASSGQGTGELFF. CDR3 in DNA: TGTGCCAGCAGTGGGCAGGGCACCGGGGAGCTGTTTTTT. This chain joins TRBV2 and TRBJ2-2; TRBD1 might be the D (5 bases). The CDR3 is made up of 13 amino acids. Germline V CDR1 and CDR2: SNHLY, FYNNEI. V lost 4 bases to trimming and J lost 4 bases, with 7 bases between them.

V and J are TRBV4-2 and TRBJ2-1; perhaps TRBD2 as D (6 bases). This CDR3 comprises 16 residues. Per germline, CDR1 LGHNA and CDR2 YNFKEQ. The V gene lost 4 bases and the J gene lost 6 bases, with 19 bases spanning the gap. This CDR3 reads CASSRGTLALSNEQFF. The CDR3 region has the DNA TGTGCCAGCAGCCGAGGGACTTTGGCCCTTAGCAATGAGCAGTTCTTC.

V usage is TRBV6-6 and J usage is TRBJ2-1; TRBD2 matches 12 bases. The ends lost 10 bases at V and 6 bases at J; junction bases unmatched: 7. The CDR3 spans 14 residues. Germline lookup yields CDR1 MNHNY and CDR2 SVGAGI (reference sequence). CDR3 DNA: TGTGCCACGCTAGCGGGGGGGCGTCTCAATGAGCAGTTCTTC. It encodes CATLAGGRLNEQFF.

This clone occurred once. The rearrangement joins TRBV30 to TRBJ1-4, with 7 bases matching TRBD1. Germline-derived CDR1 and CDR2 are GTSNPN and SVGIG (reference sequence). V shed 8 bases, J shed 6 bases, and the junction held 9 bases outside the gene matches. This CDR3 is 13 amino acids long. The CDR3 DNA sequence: TGTGCCGGACAGGCAGTATTGTATGAAAAACTGTTTTTT. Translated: CAGQAVLYEKLFF.

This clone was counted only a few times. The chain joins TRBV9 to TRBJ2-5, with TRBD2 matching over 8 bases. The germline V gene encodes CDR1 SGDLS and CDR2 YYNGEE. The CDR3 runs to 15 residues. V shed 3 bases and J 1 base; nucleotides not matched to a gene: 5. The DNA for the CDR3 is TGTGCCAGCAGCGGCAGCGGGAGAGTCCAAGAGACCCAGTACTTC. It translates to CASSGSGRVQETQYF.